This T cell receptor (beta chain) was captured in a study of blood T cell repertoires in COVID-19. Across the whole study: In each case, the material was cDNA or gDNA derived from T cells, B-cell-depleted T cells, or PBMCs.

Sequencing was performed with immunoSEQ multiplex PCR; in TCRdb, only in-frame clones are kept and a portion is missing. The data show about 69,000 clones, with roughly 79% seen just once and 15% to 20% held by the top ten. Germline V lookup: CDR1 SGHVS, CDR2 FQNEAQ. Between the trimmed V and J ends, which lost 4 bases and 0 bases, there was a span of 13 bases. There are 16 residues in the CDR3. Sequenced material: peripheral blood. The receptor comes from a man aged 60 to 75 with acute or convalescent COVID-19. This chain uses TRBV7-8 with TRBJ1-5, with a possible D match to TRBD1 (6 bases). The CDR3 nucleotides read TGTGCCAGCAGCTCCAGGGACAAGTATAGCAATCAGCCCCAGCATTTT. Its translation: CASSSRDKYSNQPQHF.